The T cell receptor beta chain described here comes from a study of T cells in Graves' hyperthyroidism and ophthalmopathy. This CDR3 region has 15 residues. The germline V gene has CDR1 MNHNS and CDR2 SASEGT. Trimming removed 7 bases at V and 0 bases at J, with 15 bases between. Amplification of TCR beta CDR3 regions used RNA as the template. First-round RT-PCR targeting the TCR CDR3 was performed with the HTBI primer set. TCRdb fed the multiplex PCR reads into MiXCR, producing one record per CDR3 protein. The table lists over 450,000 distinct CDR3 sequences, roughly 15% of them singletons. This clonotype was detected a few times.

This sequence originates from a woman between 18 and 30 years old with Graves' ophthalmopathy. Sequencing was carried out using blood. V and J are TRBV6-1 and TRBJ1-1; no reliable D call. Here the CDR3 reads CASTQGRSMNTEAFF. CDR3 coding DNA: TGTGCCAGCACCCAAGGACGGTCGATGAACACTGAAGCTTTCTTT.